This T cell receptor beta chain was documented in a study of a mutant IDH1 vaccine in newly diagnosed glioma. Time point reported: baseline, week 1 (first vaccination visit). Treatment indicated: pre-vaccination baseline after standard-of-care therapy. Each donor presented with a new WHO grade 3 or 4 astrocytoma that tested IDH1-mutant and showed ATRX loss. A single count supports this clone. TCRdb's table, derived via immunoSEQ multiplex PCR, lists solely in-frame clones and lacks some. The table shows over 75,000 clones, with around 80% occurring only once. Trimming cost V 4 bases and J 3 bases; bases outside gene matches: 6. The CDR3 has 15 residues. Germline assignment: CDR1 SGHDT and CDR2 YYEEEE.

Sequenced here: PBMCs, sampled from a glioma patient treated with radiotherapy, temozolomide or both. J is TRBJ2-3 and V is TRBV5-6, with 9 nucleotides matching TRBD2. This receptor was taken from a man aged 40-49 years with glioma. The chain's CDR3 is CASSAIAGVTDTQYF. DNA of the CDR3: TGTGCCAGCAGCGCAATAGCGGGAGTAACAGATACGCAGTATTTT. Filled out from reference TRBV5-6 and TRBJ2-3, the complete variable domain reads DAGVTQSPTHLIKTRGQQVTLRCSPKSGHDTVSWYQQALGQGPQFIFQYYEEEERQRGNFPDRFSGHQFPNYSSELNVNALLLGDSALYLCASSAIAGVTDTQYFGPGTRLTVL.